The sequence of this T cell receptor (beta chain) was determined in a study of vaccination effects on CD4 cells after COVID-19. Regarding the study as a whole: Common cold coronaviruses were cross-recognized by only 1 of 255 vaccine-induced clones in healthy vaccinees.

Profiled with immunoSEQ multiplex PCR; TCRdb holds only in-frame clones, not every one. The sample gives about 73,000 clones, more than 60% of which show up once; more than 9% is in the top ten. Ahead of sequencing, the ViraFEST assay grew antigen-specific CD4+ T cells using viral peptide pools. Subsequent to 10 days of culture, CD4+ T cells were isolated. All vaccine recipients tested negative for nucleocapsid antibodies and had never contracted SARS-CoV-2 infection. A few counts support this clone. Its antigen remains unidentified. The germline V gene has CDR1 MRHNA and CDR2 SNTAGT. The CDR3 loop spans 15 amino acids. With V trimmed by 5 bases and J by 4 bases, 8 bases remained unmatched.

The chain combines TRBV6-4 with TRBJ2-1; 7 nucleotides line up with TRBD1. The receptor was isolated from a human donor who received a COVID-19 vaccine. The sequencing used CD4+ T cells from PBMCs cultured with SARS-CoV-2 spike peptides, collected before COVID-19 vaccination. CDR3 residues: CASSKRGQLYNEQFF. CDR3 sequence (DNA): TGTGCCAGCAGTAAGAGGGGACAGCTATACAATGAGCAGTTCTTC.